This record covers a single TCR beta chain. Germline V gene data show CDR1 as MNHEY and CDR2 as SMNVEV (reference sequence). V was cut by 5 bases and J by 2 bases, with 15 bases left in between. The length of the CDR3 is 15 residues. This record comes from a study of blood T cell repertoires in COVID-19. Assay used: immunoSEQ multiplex PCR; TCRdb lists only in-frame clones, some missing. The data show some 460,000 clones, about 85% seen once. Adults between roughly 18 and 95 years of age took part from approximately 24 US areas. The sample consisted of PBMCs or T cells enriched from blood (not recorded which). This receptor was taken from a woman aged 18-29 years with acute COVID-19. This chain links TRBV27 with TRBJ1-1; D remains unclear. CDR3 protein: CASSPRQGRNTEAFF. DNA for the CDR3: TGTGCCAGCAGTCCAAGACAAGGCCGAAACACTGAAGCTTTCTTT.